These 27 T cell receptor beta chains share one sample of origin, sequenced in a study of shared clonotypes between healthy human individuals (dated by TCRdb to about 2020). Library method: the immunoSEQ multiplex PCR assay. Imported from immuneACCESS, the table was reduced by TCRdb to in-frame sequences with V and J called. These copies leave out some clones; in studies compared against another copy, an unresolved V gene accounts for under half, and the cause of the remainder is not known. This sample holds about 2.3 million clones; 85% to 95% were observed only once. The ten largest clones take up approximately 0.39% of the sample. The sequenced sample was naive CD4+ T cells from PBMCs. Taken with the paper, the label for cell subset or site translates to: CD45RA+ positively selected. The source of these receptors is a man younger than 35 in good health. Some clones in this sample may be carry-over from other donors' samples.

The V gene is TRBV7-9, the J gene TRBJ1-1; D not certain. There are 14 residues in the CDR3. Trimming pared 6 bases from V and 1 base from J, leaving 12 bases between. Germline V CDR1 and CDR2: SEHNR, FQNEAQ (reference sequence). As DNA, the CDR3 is TGTGCCAGCAGTTCGCAGGACCGGAACACTGAAGCTTTCTTT. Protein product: CASSSQDRNTEAFF. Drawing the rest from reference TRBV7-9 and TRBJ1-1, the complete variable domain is DTGVSQNPRHKITKRGQNVTFRCDPISEHNRLYWYRQTLGQGPEFLTYFQNEAQLEKSRLLSDRFSAERPKGSFSTLEIQRTEQGDSAMYLCASSSQDRNTEAFFGQGTRLTVV.

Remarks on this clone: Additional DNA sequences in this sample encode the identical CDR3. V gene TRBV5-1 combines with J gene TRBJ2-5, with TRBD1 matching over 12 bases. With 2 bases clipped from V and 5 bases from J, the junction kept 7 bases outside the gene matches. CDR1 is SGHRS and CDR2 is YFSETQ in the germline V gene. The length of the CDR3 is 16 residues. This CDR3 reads CASSLGTGGAGETQYF. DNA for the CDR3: TGCGCCAGCAGCTTAGGGACAGGGGGCGCGGGGGAGACCCAGTACTTC.

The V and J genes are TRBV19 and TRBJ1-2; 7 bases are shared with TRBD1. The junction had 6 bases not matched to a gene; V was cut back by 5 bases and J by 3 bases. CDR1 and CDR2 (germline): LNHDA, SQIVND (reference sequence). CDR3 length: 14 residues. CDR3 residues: CASSQRGLDYGYTF. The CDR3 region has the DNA TGTGCCAGTAGTCAGAGGGGGCTGGACTATGGCTACACCTTC.

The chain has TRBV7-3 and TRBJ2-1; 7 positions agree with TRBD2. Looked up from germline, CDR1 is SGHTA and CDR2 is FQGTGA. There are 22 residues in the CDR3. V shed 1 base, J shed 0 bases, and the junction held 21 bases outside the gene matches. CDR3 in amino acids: CASSLRAMRSGVGRSSYNEQFF. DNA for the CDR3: TGTGCCAGCAGCTTAAGGGCTATGAGGAGCGGGGTTGGTCGTAGCTCCTACAATGAGCAGTTCTTC. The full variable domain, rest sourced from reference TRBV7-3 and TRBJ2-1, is GAGVSQTPSNKVTEKGKYVELRCDPISGHTALYWYRQSLGQGPEFLIYFQGTGAADDSGLPNDRFFAVRPEGSVSTLKIQRTERGDSAVYLCASSLRAMRSGVGRSSYNEQFFGPGTRLTVL.

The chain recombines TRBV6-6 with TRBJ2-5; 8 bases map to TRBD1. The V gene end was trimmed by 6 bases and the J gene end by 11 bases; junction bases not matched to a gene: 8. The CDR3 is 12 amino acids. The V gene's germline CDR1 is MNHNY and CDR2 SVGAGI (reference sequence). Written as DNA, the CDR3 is TGTGCCAGCAGCGCGACAGGGGAAGCGCAGTACTTC. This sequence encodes CASSATGEAQYF.

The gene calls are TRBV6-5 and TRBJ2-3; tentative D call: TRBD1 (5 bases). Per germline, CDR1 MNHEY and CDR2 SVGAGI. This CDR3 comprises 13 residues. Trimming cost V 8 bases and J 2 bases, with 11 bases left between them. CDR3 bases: TGTGCCAGCGGGGCTCCCCCCACAGATACGCAGTATTTT. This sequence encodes CASGAPPTDTQYF.

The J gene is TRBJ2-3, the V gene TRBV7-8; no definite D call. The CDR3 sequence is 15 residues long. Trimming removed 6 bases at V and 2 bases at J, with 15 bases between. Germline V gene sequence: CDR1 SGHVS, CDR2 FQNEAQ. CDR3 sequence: CASRSLRGPTDTQYF. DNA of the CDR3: TGTGCCAGCAGATCCCTCAGAGGTCCCACAGATACGCAGTATTTT.

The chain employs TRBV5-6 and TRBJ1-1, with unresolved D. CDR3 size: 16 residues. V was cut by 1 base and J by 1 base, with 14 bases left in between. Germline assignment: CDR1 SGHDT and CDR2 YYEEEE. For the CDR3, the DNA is TGTGCCAGCAGCTTGCTTTATTCGGAGTGGAACACTGAAGCTTTCTTT. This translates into CASSLLYSEWNTEAFF.

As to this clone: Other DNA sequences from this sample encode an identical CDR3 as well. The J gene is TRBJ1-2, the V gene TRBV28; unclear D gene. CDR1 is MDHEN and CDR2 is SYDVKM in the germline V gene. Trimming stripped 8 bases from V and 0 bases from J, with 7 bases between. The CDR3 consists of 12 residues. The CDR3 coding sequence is TGTGCCAGCGGGTTTTCTAACTATGGCTACACCTTC. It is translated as CASGFSNYGYTF.

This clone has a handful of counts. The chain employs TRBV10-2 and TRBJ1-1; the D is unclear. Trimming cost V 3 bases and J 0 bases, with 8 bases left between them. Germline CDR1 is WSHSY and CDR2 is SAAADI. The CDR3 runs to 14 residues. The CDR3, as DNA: TGCGCCAGCAGTGATCCGGGGATGAACACTGAAGCTTTCTTT. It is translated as CASSDPGMNTEAFF.

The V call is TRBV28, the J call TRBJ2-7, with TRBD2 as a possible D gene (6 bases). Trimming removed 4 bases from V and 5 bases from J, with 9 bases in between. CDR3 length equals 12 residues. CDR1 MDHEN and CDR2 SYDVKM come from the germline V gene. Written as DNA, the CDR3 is TGTGCCAGCAGTTCGACTAGTAACGAGCAGTACTTC. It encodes CASSSTSNEQYF.

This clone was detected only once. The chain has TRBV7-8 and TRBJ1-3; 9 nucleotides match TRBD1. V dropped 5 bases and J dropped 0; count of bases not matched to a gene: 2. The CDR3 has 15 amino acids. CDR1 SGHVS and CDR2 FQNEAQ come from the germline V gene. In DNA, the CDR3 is TGTGCCAGCAGCCGGACAGGGGACTCTGGAAACACCATATATTTT. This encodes CASSRTGDSGNTIYF. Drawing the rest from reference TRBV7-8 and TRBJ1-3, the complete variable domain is GAGVSQSPRYKVAKRGQDVALRCDPISGHVSLFWYQQALGQGPEFLTYFQNEAQLDKSGLPSDRFFAERPEGSVSTLKIQRTQQEDSAVYLCASSRTGDSGNTIYFGEGSWLTVV.

The CDR3 spells CASSADRGDSHGYTF. CDR3 in DNA: TGTGCCAGCAGCGCTGACAGGGGAGACTCTCATGGCTACACCTTC. The genes are TRBV11-2 and TRBJ1-2, with 8 bases identical to TRBD1. The germline V gene encodes CDR1 SGHAT and CDR2 FQNNGV. The CDR3 totals 15 residues. With V trimmed by 5 bases and J by 6 bases, 11 bases remained unmatched.

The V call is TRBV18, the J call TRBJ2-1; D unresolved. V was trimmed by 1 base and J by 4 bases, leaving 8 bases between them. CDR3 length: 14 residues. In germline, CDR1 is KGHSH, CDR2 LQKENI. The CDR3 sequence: CASSPLRRYNEQFF. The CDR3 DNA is TGTGCCAGCTCACCACTAAGACGGTACAATGAGCAGTTCTTC.

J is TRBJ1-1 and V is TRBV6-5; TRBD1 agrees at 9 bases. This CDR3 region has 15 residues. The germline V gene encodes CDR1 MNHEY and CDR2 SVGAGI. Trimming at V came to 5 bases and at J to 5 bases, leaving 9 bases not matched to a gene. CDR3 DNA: TGTGCCAGCAGTACTCCGGGACAGGGAATGACTGAAGCTTTCTTT. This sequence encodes CASSTPGQGMTEAFF.

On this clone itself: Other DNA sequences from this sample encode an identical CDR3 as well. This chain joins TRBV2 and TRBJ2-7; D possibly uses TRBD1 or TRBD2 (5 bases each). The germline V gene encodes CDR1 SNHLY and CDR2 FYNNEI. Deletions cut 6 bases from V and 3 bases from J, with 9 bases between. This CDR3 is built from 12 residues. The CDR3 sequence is CASRGDGYEQYF. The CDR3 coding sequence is TGTGCCAGCAGGGGGGACGGCTACGAGCAGTACTTC.

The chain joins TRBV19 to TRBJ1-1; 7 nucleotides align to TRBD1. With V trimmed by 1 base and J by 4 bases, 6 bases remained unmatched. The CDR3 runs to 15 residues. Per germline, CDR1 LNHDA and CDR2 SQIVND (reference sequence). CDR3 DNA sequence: TGTGCCAGTAGTATAGGTACCCGGGACAGCACTGAAGCTTTCTTT. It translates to CASSIGTRDSTEAFF.

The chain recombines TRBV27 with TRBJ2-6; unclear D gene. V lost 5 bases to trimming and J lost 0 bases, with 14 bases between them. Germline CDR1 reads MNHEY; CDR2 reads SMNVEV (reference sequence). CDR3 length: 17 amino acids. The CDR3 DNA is TGTGCCAGCAGTAAGCTAGTGTTTTCCTCTGGGGCCAACGTCCTGACTTTC. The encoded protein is CASSKLVFSSGANVLTF.

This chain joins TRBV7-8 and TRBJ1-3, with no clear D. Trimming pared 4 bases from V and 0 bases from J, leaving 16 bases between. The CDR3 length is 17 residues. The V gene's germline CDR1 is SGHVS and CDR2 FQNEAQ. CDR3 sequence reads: CASSSARGWSSGNTIYF. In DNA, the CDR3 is TGTGCCAGCAGCTCCGCTCGTGGCTGGAGCTCTGGAAACACCATATATTTT.

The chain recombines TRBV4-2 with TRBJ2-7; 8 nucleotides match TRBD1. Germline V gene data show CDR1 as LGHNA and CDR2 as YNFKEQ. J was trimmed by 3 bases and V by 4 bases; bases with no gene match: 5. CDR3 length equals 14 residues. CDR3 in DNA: TGTGCCAGCAGCCCGGGACAGGTAAACTACGAGCAGTACTTC. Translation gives CASSPGQVNYEQYF.

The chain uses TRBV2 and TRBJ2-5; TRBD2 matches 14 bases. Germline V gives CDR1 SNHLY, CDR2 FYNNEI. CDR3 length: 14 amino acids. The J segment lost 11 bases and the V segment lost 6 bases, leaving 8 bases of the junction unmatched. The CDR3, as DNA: TGTGCCAGCAGGCTAGGGACTAGCGGGAGTCCTCAGTACTTC. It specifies CASRLGTSGSPQYF.

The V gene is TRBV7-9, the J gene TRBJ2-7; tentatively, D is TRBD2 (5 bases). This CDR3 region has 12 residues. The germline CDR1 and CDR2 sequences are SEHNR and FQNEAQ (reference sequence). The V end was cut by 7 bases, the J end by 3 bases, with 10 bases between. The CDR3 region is CASTSGGYEQYF. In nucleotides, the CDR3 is TGTGCCAGCACCTCCGGAGGCTACGAGCAGTACTTC.

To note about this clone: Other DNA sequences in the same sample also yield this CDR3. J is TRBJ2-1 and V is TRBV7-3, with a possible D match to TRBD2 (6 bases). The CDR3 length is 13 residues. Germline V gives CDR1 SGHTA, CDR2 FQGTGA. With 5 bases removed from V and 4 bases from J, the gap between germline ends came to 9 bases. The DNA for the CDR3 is TGTGCCAGCAGCCTGGGACTTTACAATGAGCAGTTCTTC. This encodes CASSLGLYNEQFF.

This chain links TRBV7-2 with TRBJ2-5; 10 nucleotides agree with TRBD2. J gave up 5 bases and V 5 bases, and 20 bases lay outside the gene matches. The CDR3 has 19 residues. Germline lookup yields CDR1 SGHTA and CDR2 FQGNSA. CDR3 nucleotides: TGTGCCAGCAGCCTCCGATTTAGCGGGAGGATCCTCCAAATGGAGACCCAGTACTTC. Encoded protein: CASSLRFSGRILQMETQYF.

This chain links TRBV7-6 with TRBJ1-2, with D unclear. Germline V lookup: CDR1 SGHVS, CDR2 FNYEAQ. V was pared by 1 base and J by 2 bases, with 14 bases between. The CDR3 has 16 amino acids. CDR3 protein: CASSLEGSGRNYGYTF. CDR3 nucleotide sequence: TGTGCCAGCAGCTTAGAAGGTTCGGGCAGAAACTATGGCTACACCTTC.

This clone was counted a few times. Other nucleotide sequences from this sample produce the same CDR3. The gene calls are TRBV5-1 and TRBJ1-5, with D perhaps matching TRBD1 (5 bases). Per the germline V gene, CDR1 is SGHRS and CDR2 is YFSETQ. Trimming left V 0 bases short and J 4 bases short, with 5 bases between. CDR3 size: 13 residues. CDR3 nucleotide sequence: TGCGCCAGCAGCTTGGGACAGAATCAGCCCCAGCATTTT. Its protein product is CASSLGQNQPQHF. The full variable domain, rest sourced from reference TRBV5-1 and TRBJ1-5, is KAGVTQTPRYLIKTRGQQVTLSCSPISGHRSVSWYQQTPGQGLQFLFEYFSETQRNKGNFPGRFSGRQFSNSRSEMNVSTLELGDSALYLCASSLGQNQPQHFGDGTRLSIL.

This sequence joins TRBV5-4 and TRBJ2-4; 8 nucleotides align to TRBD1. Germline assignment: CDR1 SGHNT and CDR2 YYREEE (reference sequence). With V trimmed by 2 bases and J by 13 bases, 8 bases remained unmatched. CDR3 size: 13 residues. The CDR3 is CASSFGRQGPQYF. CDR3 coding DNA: TGTGCCAGCAGCTTTGGCCGACAGGGGCCACAGTACTTC.